One and the same sample provided the 13 T cell receptor beta chains below, sequenced in a study of Graves' ophthalmopathy and Graves' hyperthyroidism. RNA transcripts were the source from which TCR beta CDR3 regions were amplified. An initial RT-PCR round employing HTBI primers preceded a second-round multiplex PCR. A single record per CDR3 protein comes from TCRdb applying MiXCR to the multiplex PCR reads. The sample contains roughly 500,000 distinct CDR3 sequences, under 15% of which appear only once. The material sequenced was blood. These receptors all stem from a woman aged 25 to 45 with Graves' ophthalmopathy.

This clonotype was counted once. The chain carries TRBV2 and TRBJ2-7; TRBD1 matches at 9 bases. The germline V gene encodes CDR1 SNHLY and CDR2 FYNNEI. V was pared by 5 bases and J by 5 bases, with 10 bases of the junction left unmatched. The CDR3 is made up of 15 amino acids. CDR3 amino acids: CASSPTGGVVNEQYF. In DNA, the CDR3 is TGTGCCAGCAGTCCTACAGGGGGCGTAGTGAACGAGCAGTACTTC.

This clonotype was seen at least ten times. V is TRBV7-2 and J is TRBJ2-2, with 7 nucleotides matching TRBD1. V gave up 4 bases and J gave up 0 bases; unmatched junction bases: 5. This CDR3 contains 16 residues. Germline V gene sequence: CDR1 SGHTA, CDR2 FQGNSA. CDR3 amino acids: CASSYGQASNTGELFF. The CDR3 nucleotides are TGTGCCAGCAGCTACGGACAGGCATCGAACACCGGGGAGCTGTTTTTT.

This clonotype was counted at least ten times. The V and J genes are TRBV27 and TRBJ1-2; D not resolved. The CDR3 has 15 amino acids. Germline values: CDR1 MNHEY, CDR2 SMNVEV (reference sequence). V gave up 5 bases and J gave up 3 bases, with 16 bases separating them. CDR3 loop: CASSPRRRSDYGYTF. The CDR3 DNA sequence: TGTGCCAGCAGTCCTCGACGACGGTCGGACTATGGCTACACCTTC.

At least ten counts were recorded for this clonotype. The genes are TRBV28 and TRBJ2-7; D may be TRBD2 (5 bases). There are 17 residues in the CDR3. Germline-derived CDR1 and CDR2 are MDHEN and SYDVKM. Trimming removed 3 bases at V and 0 bases at J, with 18 bases between. CDR3: CASSLIWRTWSSYEQYF. DNA for the CDR3: TGTGCCAGCAGTTTGATATGGAGGACCTGGAGCTCCTACGAGCAGTACTTC.

V usage is TRBV20-1 and J usage is TRBJ2-5, with 7 positions matching TRBD2. CDR3 length: 15 amino acids. With 5 bases clipped from V and 1 base from J, the junction kept 10 bases outside the gene matches. CDR1 is DFQATT, CDR2 SNEGSKA, per germline (reference sequence). The CDR3 region has the DNA TGCAGTGCTGGACCGGGAGCGGGGCCCCAAGAGACCCAGTACTTC. Translated: CSAGPGAGPQETQYF.

This clonotype was detected ten times or more. The chain has TRBV12-3 or TRBV12-4 and TRBJ1-2, with 7 nucleotides matching TRBD1. This CDR3 has 12 residues. J lost 8 bases, V lost 8 bases, and 8 bases had no gene match. The CDR3 bases are TGTGCCAGCCAAAGGGGGCGGGACGGCTACACCTTC. This gives the protein CASQRGRDGYTF.

This clonotype has just a few counts. The chain employs TRBV12-3 or TRBV12-4 and TRBJ1-2; 8 bases are shared with TRBD1. The CDR3 is 15 residues long. With 4 bases clipped from V and 8 bases from J, the junction kept 12 bases outside the gene matches. CDR3 sequence reads: CASSSGVGQGGGYTF. The DNA for the CDR3 is TGTGCCAGCAGTTCAGGGGTAGGACAGGGTGGCGGCTACACCTTC.

Ten or more counts support this clonotype. The chain combines TRBV7-2 with TRBJ2-7; D is unresolved. Trimming pared 6 bases from V and 4 bases from J, leaving 10 bases between. CDR1 is SGHTA and CDR2 is FQGNSA in the germline V gene. The CDR3 runs to 12 residues. The CDR3 DNA reads TGTGCCAGCAGTCATAGCAGGTACGAGCAGTACTTC. Its protein is CASSHSRYEQYF.

In this sample, this clonotype turned up many times. The chain links TRBV28 to TRBJ1-5; TRBD1 agrees at 7 bases. The V and J ends lost 2 bases and 2 bases, in that order; junction bases with no gene match: 6. The CDR3 is made up of 16 amino acids. The germline CDR1 and CDR2 sequences are MDHEN and SYDVKM. The CDR3 loop reads CASSLPDRWGNQPQHF. CDR3 nucleotides: TGTGCCAGCAGTTTACCGGACAGGTGGGGCAATCAGCCCCAGCATTTT.

There are many counts of this clonotype. This chain connects TRBV29-1 to TRBJ1-2, with 10 bases fitting TRBD1. The V and J ends lost 1 base and 4 bases, in that order; junction bases with no gene match: 3. Germline values: CDR1 SQVTM, CDR2 ANQGSEA. The CDR3 contains 14 residues. The CDR3 loop is CSVEGDRGSYGYTF. For the CDR3, the DNA is TGCAGCGTTGAAGGGGACAGGGGTTCCTATGGCTACACCTTC.

This clonotype has at least ten counts. This chain connects TRBV27 to TRBJ2-7; 10 bases align to TRBD1. The length of the CDR3 is 13 residues. Losses at the gene ends were 6 bases for V and 4 bases for J; bases not matched to a gene: 3. Germline V gene lookup returns CDR1 MNHEY and CDR2 SMNVEV (reference sequence). CDR3 region: CASRGTGEYEQYF. DNA of the CDR3: TGTGCCAGCAGGGGGACAGGGGAGTACGAGCAGTACTTC.

Ten or more counts support this clonotype. The chain is built from TRBV11-3 and TRBJ2-2; no firm D call. V was shortened by 1 base and J by 2 bases, with 5 bases between the two germline ends. The germline CDR1 and CDR2 sequences are SGHNT and YENEEA. The CDR3 totals 14 residues. The CDR3 spells CASSLVSNTGELFF. CDR3 DNA: TGTGCCAGCAGCTTAGTCTCCAACACCGGGGAGCTGTTTTTT.

There are many counts of this clonotype. This chain joins TRBV6-2 or TRBV6-3 and TRBJ2-7; no reliable D call. Germline-derived CDR1 and CDR2 are MNHEY and SVGEGT. The V end lost 8 bases, the J end lost 4 bases, and 9 bases lay between the germline ends. The CDR3 consists of 11 residues. CDR3 sequence (DNA): TGTGCCAGCTACGGTGGGTACGAGCAGTACTTC. It translates to CASYGGYEQYF.